The TCR beta chain described here comes from a study of CD8+ T cells in alopecia areata (dated by TCRdb to between 2017 and 2018). In the study overall: The treated patients, all with moderate-to-severe alopecia areata, were enrolled in an open-label pilot trial of oral tofacitinib given at 5 to 10 mg twice daily. TCRbeta CDR3 regions were amplified by immunoSEQ multiplex PCR with 35 Vbeta forward and 13 Jbeta reverse primers. RNA came from the PAXgene miRNA kit for fixed scalp, the miRNeasy kit for PBMCs, and the RNeasy kit for mouse skin. Disease severity in treated patients was measured with the SALT score, which quantifies the percentage of affected scalp surface area. Human TCRbeta sequencing covered scalp tissue and sorted CD4+ and CD8+ peripheral blood T cells from patchy and totalis/universalis alopecia areata patients and healthy controls. Biopsies were taken from tofacitinib-treated patients at baseline and at 4 and 24 weeks of treatment, and a later scalp biopsy was taken in several of the tofacitinib-treated patients. The study used high-throughput TCRbeta sequencing to examine T cell clonal expansion in alopecia areata, in both the C3H/HeJ mouse model and human patients. Scalp clonality was compared among normal scalp (n=4), patchy alopecia areata scalp (n=8), and alopecia totalis/universalis scalp (n=8). Patients stayed on tofacitinib for 6 to 18 months and then had 6 months of follow-up off drug so that delayed response and recurrence could be assessed. Findings and caveats that apply to the study as a whole: With tofacitinib, both scalp clonality and the number of expanded CD8+ clones among the top 100 scalp clones went down significantly. Resident alphabeta T cells in normal human skin are also sequenced, complicating scalp TCR repertoire analysis, unlike mouse skin dominated by gammadelta T cells. Because the treated cohort was small and had just a single nonresponder, larger studies are needed to establish links between baseline CD8+ expansion and response. Higher clonality and more expanded CD8+ clones were observed in lesional scalp than in normal scalp, particularly in alopecia totalis/universalis, a finding suggestive of antigenic drive. Shared TCR sequences between patients were less evident than in mice, which may be partly attributable to HLA diversity in the patient population. During tofacitinib treatment, many expanded lesional clones remained in scalp and blood, and this persistence may partly explain relapse after treatment is stopped.

As to this clone: The clone's antigen remains unknown. No base quality values were provided; no much bigger clone lies one nucleotide off.

The treatment or condition label, as the study defines it: oral pan-JAK inhibitor, 5-10 mg twice daily. Peripheral blood and lesional scalp punch biopsies were obtained from patients with alopecia areata. PBMCs were separated by density centrifugation and stained for CD3, CD4 and CD8, after which CD4+ and CD8+ T cells were sorted on a FACSAria. The CDR3 spans 13 residues, from the cysteine through the phenylalanine. The kept DNA is CDR3 alone, 39 bases in frame from the first base. CDR1 and CDR2 are read off the germline V gene as MGHDK and SYGVNS. The germline ends are 7 bases apart after V is trimmed by 4 bases and J by 1 base. Preparation of the library involved the immunoSEQ multiplex PCR assay. RNA was extracted from all samples and reverse transcribed into cDNA, which served as template for TCR sequencing. First-strand cDNA was synthesized with SuperScript III using a 2:1 mix of oligo-dT and random hexamers. Amplification bias was assessed with a synthetic immune receptor repertoire, and residual bias was removed computationally. Turning to the authors' computational methods: Raw reads were preprocessed for error removal, and CDR3 was defined according to IMGT conventions as running from the conserved cysteine to phenylalanine. Clonality was calculated as 1 minus Shannon entropy normalized by log2 of the number of productive unique TCRs. CD4 or CD8 identity of scalp clones was inferred by cross-referencing scalp TCRbeta sequences with sorted blood CD4 and CD8 repertoires. TCRdb's version of the immuneACCESS table is confined to in-frame rearrangements and falls short of the full clone set. An unresolved V gene accounts for under half of the shortfall where checked; the remainder is of unknown origin. That table furnishes V, J and clone size, whereas the DNA furnished D and trimming. The sample yields about 190,000 clones; about 65% were counted once. Roughly 1.3% of the sample is taken by the ten largest.

Sample: CD4+ T cells sorted from blood, taken around week 47, from a patient treated with tofacitinib. The TCR sequence derives from a human donor with alopecia areata. In this chain, TRBV25-1 is recombined with TRBJ2-5; perhaps TRBD1 is the D gene, with 5 bases matching. The nucleotides read TGTGCCAGCAGTGTCCAGGGCCAAGAGACCCAGTACTTC. Its translation is CASSVQGQETQYF.